This TCR beta chain stems from a study of blood T cell repertoires in COVID-19. On the study more broadly: From the United States, Italy and Spain came samples of acute and convalescent COVID-19. T cells, B-cell-depleted T cells, or PBMCs provided the cDNA or gDNA that served as material.

CDR1 and CDR2 from the germline V gene are MGHRA and YSYEKL. This CDR3 has 17 amino acids. V lost 6 bases to trimming and J lost 0 bases; unmatched junction nucleotides: 13. No more than 2 weeks before study entry, exposed participants had met a case of COVID-19. TCRdb keeps only in-frame clones here, not all; method: immunoSEQ multiplex PCR. The sample has about 260,000 clones, 75% to 95% seen once. The receptor was derived from a man between 40 and 49 years old who had been exposed to COVID-19. This chain links TRBV4-1 with TRBJ1-1, with 7 positions matching TRBD1. Material: PBMCs or T cells enriched from blood (not recorded which). The CDR3 reads CASSHLRTGFMNTEAFF. CDR3 sequence (DNA): TGCGCCAGCAGTCATCTAAGGACAGGATTTATGAACACTGAAGCTTTCTTT.